This passage covers 4 T cell receptor beta chains from one sample sequenced in a study of response to subunit inactivated influenza vaccine. TCRdb passed the RT-PCR reads through MiXCR, listing each CDR3 protein once. Of about 570,000 distinct CDR3 sequences listed, over 9% were seen once; the top ten hold 8% to 13%. These data were also reused for a study on T cells expressing NK-cell markers. That work contributes: 5'RACE template switching with UMIs produced the TCR beta cDNA.

Sequencing was performed on PBMCs from blood, taken on the day of vaccination. The receptors stem from a man aged 50-60 years who received an inactivated influenza vaccine.

The V call is TRBV4-1, the J call TRBJ2-1; 11 bases map to TRBD2. Per the germline V gene, CDR1 is MGHRA and CDR2 is YSYEKL. The CDR3 sequence is 16 residues long. V dropped 0 bases and J dropped 7; count of bases not matched to a gene: 5. For the CDR3, the DNA is TGCGCCAGCAGCCAAGAAAGGCTAGCGGGAGGAAATGAGCAGTTCTTC. This encodes CASSQERLAGGNEQFF.

The chain uses TRBV5-1 and TRBJ2-1; maybe TRBD2 (5 bases). The germline gives CDR1 SGHRS, CDR2 YFSETQ. The germline V and J ends were trimmed by 0 bases and 5 bases, with 9 bases remaining between them. This CDR3 is 14 amino acids long. This chain's CDR3 is CASSLVSGNNEQFF. In DNA, the CDR3 is TGCGCCAGCAGCTTGGTATCGGGGAACAATGAGCAGTTCTTC. The complete variable domain, with remaining parts taken from reference TRBV5-1 and TRBJ2-1, reads KAGVTQTPRYLIKTRGQQVTLSCSPISGHRSVSWYQQTPGQGLQFLFEYFSETQRNKGNFPGRFSGRQFSNSRSEMNVSTLELGDSALYLCASSLVSGNNEQFFGPGTRLTVL.

This clonotype occurred a few times. V is TRBV5-6 and J is TRBJ1-4; weak D call: TRBD1 (6 bases). Germline CDR1 and CDR2: SGHDT and YYEEEE. V shed 3 bases and J shed 0 bases, with 6 bases lying between them. This CDR3 contains 14 residues. CDR3 protein: CASSSGATNEKLFF. The DNA of the CDR3 is TGTGCCAGCAGCTCAGGGGCAACTAATGAAAAACTGTTTTTT.

This clonotype was seen at least ten times. The chain carries TRBV10-3 and TRBJ2-1; D is ambiguous. Germline values: CDR1 ENHRY, CDR2 SYGVKD. The CDR3 runs 11 residues. V was shortened by 3 bases and J by 10 bases, with 7 bases between the two germline ends. The CDR3 spells CAISDHGEQFF. The CDR3 DNA is TGTGCCATCAGTGATCACGGGGAGCAGTTCTTC.